This T cell receptor beta chain appears in the sequencing data of a study of regulatory T cells in long-lasting Graves disease (dated by TCRdb to about 2021). Turning to the overall study: In the newly diagnosed Graves' disease group, patients had been taking antithyroid drugs for less than 3 months. This study used TCR sequencing and RNA sequencing of peripheral blood to compare persistent Graves' disease patients against newly diagnosed Graves' disease patients. The study was registered as a clinical trial and conducted in China. TCR sequencing covered around 13 persistent and 20 or so newly diagnosed Graves' disease patients, around 35 samples in total. What the authors observed across the whole study: Persistent disease showed preferential use of TRBV28, TRBJ1-2 and TRBJ2-5, whereas newly diagnosed disease favored TRBV20-1 and TRBJ2-1. Sequencing and analysis were limited to the TCR beta chain. The study examined only peripheral blood because the primary lesion, thyroid tissue, could not be accessed. Compared with newly diagnosed patients, patients with persistent Graves' disease had lower TCR Shannon entropy and fewer highly expanded clones, which suggests clonal expansion. The small sample size was acknowledged by the authors as a limitation that may reduce accuracy. More public clonotypes were shared among persistent patients (under 3,000) than among newly diagnosed patients (roughly 1,000).

Comments on this clonotype: The antigen it recognizes is unknown. Base qualities are not recorded, but no much larger clone differs from it by a single base.

The library was prepared using multiplex PCR. TCRdb names Illumina HiSeq 4000 as the instrument used. CDR3 regions were amplified by Arm-PCR with iRepertoire HTBI primers to construct TCR beta libraries. PCR products were gel purified before sequencing. Concerning the study's data processing: Gene usage analysis of CDR3 amino acid clonotypes used the 50 to 70 TRBV and fewer than 15 TRBJ segments found across samples. Filtered high-quality paired reads were merged into contigs using COPE and FqMerger. BLAST was used to align contigs to the IMGT TRBV, TRBD and TRBJ reference genes, and CDR3 was defined following IMGT. Highly expanded clones were defined as clonotypes with a frequency above 0.1%. Shannon entropy served as the measure of repertoire diversity, while the Gini coefficient captured V-J evenness. A clonotype found in more than one individual was treated as public. TCRdb redid the processing of the public reads, applying fastp at Q25 and MiXCR, and retained in-frame beta chains. Every CDR3 protein is listed once, alongside the most common genes and DNA of its rows. The V and J calls come from TCRdb's annotation, not from the publication. This sample gives 550,000 to 600,000 distinct CDR3 sequences in total; about 16% of them show up just once. Approximately 12% of the sample lies in the top ten.

The germline V gene (reference sequence) supplies CDR1 DFQATT and CDR2 SNEGSKA. The CDR3 measures 15 amino acids from cysteine to phenylalanine. Kept here is only the CDR3 DNA, which spans 45 bases and is read in frame from base 1. V and J are truncated by 3 bases and 0 bases respectively, leaving an intervening sequence of 12 bases. The intended sense of this specimen's time point label: newly diagnosed GD, antithyroid drugs for less than 3 months. For both TCR sequencing and RNA sequencing, RNA was extracted from PBMCs using TRIzol. The diagnosis of Graves' disease was made according to American Thyroid Association guidelines. Recruitment of patients was carried out at an endocrinology department in Xi'an, China. Each patient gave approximately 8.8 milliliters of peripheral blood, collected in an EDTA anticoagulant tube. Ficoll Paque Plus density gradient separation was used to isolate PBMCs, and no further T cell sorting was performed. RNA quality was checked with an Agilent 2100 Bioanalyzer and agarose gel, and concentration with a NanoDrop 2000.

These data were also reused for a study on T cells in Graves' hyperthyroidism and ophthalmopathy. The second publication reports: Graves' hyperthyroidism was defined as stable when no progression to ophthalmopathy occurred over 18 months of follow-up. Hyperthyroidism patients were newly diagnosed, had a disease duration of under 2 months, and were aged 18 to 65 years. The study excluded patients with uncontrolled infections, other autoimmune diseases, pregnancy or lactation. Clinical symptoms, serum thyroxine and TRAb, thyroid ultrasound, and orbital computed tomography formed the basis for the diagnoses. A first-round RT-PCR of the TCR CDR3 used the HTBI primer set with the Qiagen OneStep RT-PCR kit. Most expanded thyroid clonotypes (frequency above 0.001) were also detected in blood, a finding suggesting that blood repertoires may reflect thyroid immune responses. A model built on a 13 V-J signature distinguished ophthalmopathy from stable hyperthyroidism, reaching 85% to 90% sensitivity and approximately 83% specificity in cross-validation and 80%/75% in testing. During validation, the model predicted progression to ophthalmopathy a median of roughly 7.1 months ahead of onset, with 70.59% sensitivity and more than 72% specificity. A discovery cohort of approximately 97 patients, about 43 with Graves' ophthalmopathy and about 58 with stable Graves' hyperthyroidism, was used to find distinguishing TCR V-J signatures. Prospective prediction of ophthalmopathy was tested in an independent validation cohort consisting of 18 to 20 hyperthyroidism patients and more than 15 patients who later progressed to ophthalmopathy. The roughly 94 discovery patients were randomly divided into training and test sets at a 7:3 ratio. Thyroid tissue and blood T-cell repertoires from six Graves' hyperthyroidism patients were also compared in the study. Following sampling, methimazole starting at 30 mg daily was given to hyperthyroidism patients, and high-dose intravenous methylprednisolone was given to ophthalmopathy patients. A second multiplex PCR round built the libraries, followed by size selection and purification. The libraries were sequenced on an Illumina HiSeq2000 using paired-end 100 bp reads. SOAPnuke was used to process the raw data, removing reads that contained adapters or uncalled bases, had a mean Phred below 15, or lacked an exact match to the constant primer or identifier. COPE v1.2.5 was used to merge the high-quality paired reads, and each unique nucleotide sequence was defined as a clonotype. Clonotypes were aligned to IMGT TRBV, TRBD and TRBJ reference segments using MiTCR v1.1. The analysis included only V-J combinations with a frequency above 0.0001, which together covered 98% to 99.2% of the repertoires. A TCS score was defined as the ratio between F50 (clonal expansion) and ExV (chaos), using BLOSUM62-based TCRdist between CDR3 peptides within each V-J. Welch's t-statistics and random forest reduced 500 to 550 V-J features to fewer than 15, which were used in a naive Bayes classifier (R e1071). Sample size was not statistically predetermined, and investigators were not blinded to group allocation. According to the paper, TCR Vbeta CDR3 sequencing was carried out on 120 to 150 peripheral blood samples, which came from fewer than 50 ophthalmopathy, 80 or so hyperthyroidism and about 17 progressor patients.

The chain is assembled from TRBV20-1 and TRBJ2-1; TRBD2 is perhaps the D gene, given 6 matching bases. The source was peripheral blood mononuclear cells (PBMCs), collected at new diagnosis, from a patient treated with antithyroid drugs. The clonotype was recovered from a man younger than 35 with Graves disease. Donor details come from another sample of the same person, matched by shared clones. The CDR3 reads as follows: CSASSGGSSYNEQFF. The DNA sequence follows: TGCAGTGCTAGTAGCGGAGGGAGCTCCTACAATGAGCAGTTCTTC.